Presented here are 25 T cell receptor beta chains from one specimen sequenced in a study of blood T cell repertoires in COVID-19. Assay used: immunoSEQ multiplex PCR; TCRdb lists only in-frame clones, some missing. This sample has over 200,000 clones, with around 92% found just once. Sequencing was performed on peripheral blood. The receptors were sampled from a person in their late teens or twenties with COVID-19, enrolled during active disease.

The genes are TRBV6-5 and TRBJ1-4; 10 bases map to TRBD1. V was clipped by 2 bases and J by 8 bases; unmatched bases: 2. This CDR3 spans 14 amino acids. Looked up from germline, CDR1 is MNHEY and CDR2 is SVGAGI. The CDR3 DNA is TGTGCCAGCAGTTACGCGGGACAGGGGGAAAAACTGTTTTTT. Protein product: CASSYAGQGEKLFF.

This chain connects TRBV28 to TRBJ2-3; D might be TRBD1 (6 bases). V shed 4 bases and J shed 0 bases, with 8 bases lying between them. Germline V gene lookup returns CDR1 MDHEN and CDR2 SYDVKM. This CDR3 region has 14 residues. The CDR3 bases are TGTGCCAGCAGTTCAGGGGACAGCACAGATACGCAGTATTTT. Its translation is CASSSGDSTDTQYF.

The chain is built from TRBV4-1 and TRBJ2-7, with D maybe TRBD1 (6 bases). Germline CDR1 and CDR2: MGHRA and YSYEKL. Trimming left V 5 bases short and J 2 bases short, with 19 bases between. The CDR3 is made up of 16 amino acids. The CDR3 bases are TGCGCCAGCAGCACCTCCGGGACACCCAATCCCTACGAGCAGTACTTC. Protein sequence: CASSTSGTPNPYEQYF.

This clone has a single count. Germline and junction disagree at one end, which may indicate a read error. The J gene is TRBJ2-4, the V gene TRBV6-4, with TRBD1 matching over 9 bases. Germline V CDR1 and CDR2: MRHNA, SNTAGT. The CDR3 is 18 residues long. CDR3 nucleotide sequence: TGTGCCAGCAGAGACTCCCGGGACAGGGTCCTAGCCAAAAACATTCAGTACTTC. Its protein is CASRDSRDRVLAKNIQYF.

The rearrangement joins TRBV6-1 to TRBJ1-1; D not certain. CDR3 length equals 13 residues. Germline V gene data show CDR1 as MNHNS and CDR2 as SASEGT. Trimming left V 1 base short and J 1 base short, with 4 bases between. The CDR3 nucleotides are TGTGCCAGCAGTGAAGTGAGGAACACTGAAGCTTTCTTT. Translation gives CASSEVRNTEAFF.

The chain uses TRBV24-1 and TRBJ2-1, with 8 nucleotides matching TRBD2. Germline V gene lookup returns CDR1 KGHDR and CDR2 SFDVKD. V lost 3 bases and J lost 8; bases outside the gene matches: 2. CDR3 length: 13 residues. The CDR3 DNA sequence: TGTGCCACCAGTGATACCGGGGGGGATGAGCAGTTCTTC. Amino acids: CATSDTGGDEQFF.

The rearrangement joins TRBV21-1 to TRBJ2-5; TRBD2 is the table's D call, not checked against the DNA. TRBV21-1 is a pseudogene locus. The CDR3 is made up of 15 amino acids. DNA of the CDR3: TGTGCCAGCAGCAAAGCAAGTCCGGGTTGGGAGACCCAGTACTTC. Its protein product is CASSKASPGWETQYF.

In DNA, the CDR3 is TGCGCCAGCAGCTTGGATGTCAGGGGGATCTATGGCTACACCTTC. Translating gives CASSLDVRGIYGYTF. The genes are TRBV5-1 and TRBJ1-2, with 7 bases fitting TRBD1. Germline V gene lookup returns CDR1 SGHRS and CDR2 YFSETQ. The CDR3 is made up of 15 amino acids. J lost 4 bases, V lost 0 bases, and 6 bases had no gene match. Filled out from reference TRBV5-1 and TRBJ1-2, the complete variable domain reads KAGVTQTPRYLIKTRGQQVTLSCSPISGHRSVSWYQQTPGQGLQFLFEYFSETQRNKGNFPGRFSGRQFSNSRSEMNVSTLELGDSALYLCASSLDVRGIYGYTFGSGTRLTVV.

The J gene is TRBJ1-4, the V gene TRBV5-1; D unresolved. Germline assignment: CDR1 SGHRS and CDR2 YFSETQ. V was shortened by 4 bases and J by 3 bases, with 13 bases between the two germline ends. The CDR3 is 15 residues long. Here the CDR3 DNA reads TGCGCCAGCAGCCCCCAGTCAACAGCTAATGAAAAACTGTTTTTT. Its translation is CASSPQSTANEKLFF.

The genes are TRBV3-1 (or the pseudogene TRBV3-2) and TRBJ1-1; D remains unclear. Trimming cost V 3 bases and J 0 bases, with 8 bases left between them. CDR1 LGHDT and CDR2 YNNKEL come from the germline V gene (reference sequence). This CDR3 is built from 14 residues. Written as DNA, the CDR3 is TGTGCCAGCAGCCATTCCCAGTTGAACACTGAAGCTTTCTTT. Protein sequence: CASSHSQLNTEAFF.

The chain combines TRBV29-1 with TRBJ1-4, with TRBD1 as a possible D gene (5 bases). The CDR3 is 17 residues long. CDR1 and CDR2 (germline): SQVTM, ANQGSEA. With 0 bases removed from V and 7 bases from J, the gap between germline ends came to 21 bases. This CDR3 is CSVEDAGSQVDGEKLFF. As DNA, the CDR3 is TGCAGCGTTGAAGATGCAGGGTCCCAAGTTGATGGTGAAAAACTGTTTTTT. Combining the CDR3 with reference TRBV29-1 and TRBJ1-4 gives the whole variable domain SAVISQKPSRDICQRGTSLTIQCQVDSQVTMMFWYRQQPGQSLTLIATANQGSEATYESGFVIDKFPISRPNLTFSTLTVSNMSPEDSSIYLCSVEDAGSQVDGEKLFFGSGTQLSVL.

The CDR3 reads CASSTRLAGASDTQYF. CDR3 DNA sequence: TGTGCCAGCAGCACTCGACTAGCGGGAGCCTCAGATACGCAGTATTTT. The rearrangement links TRBV13 to TRBJ2-3, with 12 bases identical to TRBD2. Germline-derived CDR1 and CDR2 are PRHDT and FYEKMQ (reference sequence). This CDR3 comprises 16 residues. Trimming removed 5 bases from V and 4 bases from J; junction bases left unmatched: 7.

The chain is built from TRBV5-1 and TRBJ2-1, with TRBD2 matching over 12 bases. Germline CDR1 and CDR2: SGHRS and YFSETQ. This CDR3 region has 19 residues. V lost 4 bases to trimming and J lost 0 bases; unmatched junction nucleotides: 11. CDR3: CASSAPLAGGGSSYNEQFF. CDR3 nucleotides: TGCGCCAGCAGCGCGCCACTAGCGGGAGGCGGGAGCTCCTACAATGAGCAGTTCTTC.

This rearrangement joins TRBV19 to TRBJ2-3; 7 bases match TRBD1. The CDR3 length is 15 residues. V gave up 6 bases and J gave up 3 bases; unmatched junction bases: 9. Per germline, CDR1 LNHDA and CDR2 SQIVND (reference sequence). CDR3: CASSPGTEFTDTQYF. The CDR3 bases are TGTGCCAGTAGCCCCGGGACAGAATTTACAGATACGCAGTATTTT.

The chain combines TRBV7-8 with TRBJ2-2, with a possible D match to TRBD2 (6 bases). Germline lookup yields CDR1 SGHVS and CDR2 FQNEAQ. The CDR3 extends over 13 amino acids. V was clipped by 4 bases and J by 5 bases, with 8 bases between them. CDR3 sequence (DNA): TGTGCCAGCAGCTCCCGGGGGACCGGGGAGCTGTTTTTT. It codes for CASSSRGTGELFF.

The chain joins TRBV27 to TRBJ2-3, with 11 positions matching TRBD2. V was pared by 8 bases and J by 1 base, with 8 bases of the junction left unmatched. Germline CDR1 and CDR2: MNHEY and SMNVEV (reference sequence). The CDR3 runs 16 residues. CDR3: CASALEGLAGTDTQYF. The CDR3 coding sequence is TGTGCCAGCGCCCTAGAGGGACTAGCGGGCACAGATACGCAGTATTTT.

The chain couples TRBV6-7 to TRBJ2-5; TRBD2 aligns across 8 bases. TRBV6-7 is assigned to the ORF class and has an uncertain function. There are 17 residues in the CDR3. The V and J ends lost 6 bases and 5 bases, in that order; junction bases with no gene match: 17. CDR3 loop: CASRLSGSLTRQETQYF. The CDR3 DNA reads TGTGCCAGCAGATTAAGCGGGAGCCTTACTCGGCAGGAGACCCAGTACTTC.

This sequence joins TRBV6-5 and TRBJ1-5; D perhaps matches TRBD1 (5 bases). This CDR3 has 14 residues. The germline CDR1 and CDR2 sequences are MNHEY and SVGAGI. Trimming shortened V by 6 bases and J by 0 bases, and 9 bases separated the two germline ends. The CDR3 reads CASSVTGSNQPQHF. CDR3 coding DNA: TGTGCCAGCAGCGTTACAGGTAGCAATCAGCCCCAGCATTTT.

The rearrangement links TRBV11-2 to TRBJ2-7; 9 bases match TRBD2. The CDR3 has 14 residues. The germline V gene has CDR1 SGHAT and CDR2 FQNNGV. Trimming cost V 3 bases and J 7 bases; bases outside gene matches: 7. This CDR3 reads CASSFPGTSHEQYF. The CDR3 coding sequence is TGTGCCAGCAGCTTCCCCGGGACTAGCCATGAGCAGTACTTC.

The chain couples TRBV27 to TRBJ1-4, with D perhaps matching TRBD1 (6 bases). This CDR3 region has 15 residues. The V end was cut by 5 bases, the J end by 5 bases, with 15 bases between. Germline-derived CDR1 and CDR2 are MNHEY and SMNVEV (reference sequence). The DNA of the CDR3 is TGTGCCAGCAGTCCATTCTGGGACACGAATGAAAAACTGTTTTTT. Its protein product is CASSPFWDTNEKLFF.

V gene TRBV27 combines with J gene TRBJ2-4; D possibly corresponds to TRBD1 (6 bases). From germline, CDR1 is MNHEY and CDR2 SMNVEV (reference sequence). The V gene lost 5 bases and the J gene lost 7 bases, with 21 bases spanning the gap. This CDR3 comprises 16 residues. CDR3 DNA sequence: TGTGCCAGCAGTACCTTAGCCAGGGGTCAGGAGAACATTCAGTACTTC. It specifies CASSTLARGQENIQYF.

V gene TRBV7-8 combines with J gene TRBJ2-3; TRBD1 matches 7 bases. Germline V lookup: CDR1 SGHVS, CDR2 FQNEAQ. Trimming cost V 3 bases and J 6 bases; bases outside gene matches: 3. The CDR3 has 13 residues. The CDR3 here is CASSLGQIDTQYF. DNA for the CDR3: TGTGCCAGCAGCTTGGGACAGATTGATACGCAGTATTTT. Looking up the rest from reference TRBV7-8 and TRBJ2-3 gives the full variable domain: GAGVSQSPRYKVAKRGQDVALRCDPISGHVSLFWYQQALGQGPEFLTYFQNEAQLDKSGLPSDRFFAERPEGSVSTLKIQRTQQEDSAVYLCASSLGQIDTQYFGPGTRLTVL.

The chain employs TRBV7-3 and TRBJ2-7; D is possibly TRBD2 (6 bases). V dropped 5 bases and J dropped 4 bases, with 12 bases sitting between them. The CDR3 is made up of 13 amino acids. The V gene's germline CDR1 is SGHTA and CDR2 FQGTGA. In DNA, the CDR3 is TGTGCCAGCAGCCCTCAGGAGGGGTACGAGCAGTACTTC. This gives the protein CASSPQEGYEQYF.

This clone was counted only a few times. This chain's CDR3 is CASSAGPKVEQYF. CDR3 DNA: TGTGCCAGTAGTGCGGGACCGAAGGTCGAGCAGTACTTC. V usage is TRBV19 and J usage is TRBJ2-7; TRBD2 might be the D (6 bases). The CDR3 totals 13 residues. Germline CDR1 LNHDA, CDR2 SQIVND (reference sequence). Trimming pared 5 bases from V and 6 bases from J, leaving 14 bases between.

The CDR3 DNA reads TGTGCCAGCAGCCCTCCGCGACAGGGAGTTAATGAGCAGTTCTTC. Its protein is CASSPPRQGVNEQFF. The rearrangement links TRBV5-4 to TRBJ2-1; 7 nucleotides line up with TRBD1. Losses at the gene ends were 4 bases for V and 7 bases for J; bases not matched to a gene: 11. This CDR3 has 15 amino acids. Germline-derived CDR1 and CDR2 are SGHNT and YYREEE (reference sequence).